This paragraph reports one TCR beta chain. This entry is derived from a study of control samples from healthy donors and cancer patients. The germline V gene encodes CDR1 SGHRS and CDR2 YFSETQ. CDR3 size: 15 residues. Trimming left V 0 bases short and J 4 bases short, with 13 bases between. Profiling relied on immunoSEQ multiplex PCR, and the TCRdb table lists in-frame clones only, not all of them. The sample lists approximately 150,000 clones; more than 90% were seen once. Material: blood. This receptor was obtained from a man aged 25 to 40 in good health. This chain joins TRBV5-1 and TRBJ2-5; TRBD1 is a possible D gene (6 bases). DNA of the CDR3: TGCGCCAGCAGCTTGGGGGCTGGGGGCTTAGAGACCCAGTACTTC. Encoded protein: CASSLGAGGLETQYF. The full variable domain, completed using reference TRBV5-1 and TRBJ2-5, is KAGVTQTPRYLIKTRGQQVTLSCSPISGHRSVSWYQQTPGQGLQFLFEYFSETQRNKGNFPGRFSGRQFSNSRSEMNVSTLELGDSALYLCASSLGAGGLETQYFGPGTRLLVL.